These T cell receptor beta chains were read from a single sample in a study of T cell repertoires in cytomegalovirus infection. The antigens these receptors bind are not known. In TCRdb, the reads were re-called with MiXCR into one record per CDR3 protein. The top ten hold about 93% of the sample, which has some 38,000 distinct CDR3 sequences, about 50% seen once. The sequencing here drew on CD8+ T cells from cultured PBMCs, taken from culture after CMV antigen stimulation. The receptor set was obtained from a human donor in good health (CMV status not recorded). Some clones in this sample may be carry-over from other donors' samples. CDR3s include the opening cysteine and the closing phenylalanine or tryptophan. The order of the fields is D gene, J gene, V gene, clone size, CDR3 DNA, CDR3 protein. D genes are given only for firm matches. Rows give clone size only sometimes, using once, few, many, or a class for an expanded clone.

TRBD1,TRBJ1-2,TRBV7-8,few,TGTGCCAGCAGCGACGGGACAGGGGCTCTATACTATGGCTACACCTTC,CASSDGTGALYYGYTF
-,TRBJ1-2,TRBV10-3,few,TGTGCCATCACCCGCCGGGGCGGGAATGGCTACACCTTC,CAITRRGGNGYTF
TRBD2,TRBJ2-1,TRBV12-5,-,TGTGCTAGTGGGATCGGGACTAGCGGGGGGCCGTCAGGGCAGTTCTTC,CASGIGTSGGPSGQFF
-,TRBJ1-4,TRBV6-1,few,TGTGCCAGCAGTGGGGCCTTGTGGACGGAGGACCCTGAAAAACTGTTTTTT,CASSGALWTEDPEKLFF
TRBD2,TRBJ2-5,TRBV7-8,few,TGTGCCAGCAGCTTAGAACCAGCGGGGGGACACCAAGAGACCCAGTACTTC,CASSLEPAGGHQETQYF
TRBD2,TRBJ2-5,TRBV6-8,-,TGTGCCAGCAGTACGGAGACTAGCGGGAAAACTGAGACCCAGTACTTC,CASSTETSGKTETQYF
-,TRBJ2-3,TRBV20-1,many,TGCAGTGCTGCTGGACACCTAACGATAGATACGCAGTATTTT,CSAAGHLTIDTQYF
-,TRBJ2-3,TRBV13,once,TGTGTCAGCAGCTTCTCATCGGGGGGCAGGGATACGCAGTATTTT,CVSSFSSGGRDTQYF
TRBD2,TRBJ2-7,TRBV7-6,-,TGTGCCAGCAGCCGACTAGCGGGAGTGGAGGAGCAGTACTTC,CASSRLAGVEEQYF
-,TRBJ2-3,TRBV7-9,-,TGTGCCAGCATGCCAGCAGAAACAGATACGCAGTATTTT,CASMPAETDTQYF
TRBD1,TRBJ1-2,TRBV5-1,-,TGCGCCAGCAGCTCCGGGACAGGGGTCTATGGCTACACCTTC,CASSSGTGVYGYTF
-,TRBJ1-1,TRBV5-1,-,TGCGCCAGCAGCCGGCGGCAGGAGAACACTGAAGCTTTCTTT,CASSRRQENTEAFF
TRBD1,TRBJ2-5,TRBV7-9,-,TGTGCCAGCAGCCAAACCTTTGGACAGGGGGCGAAAGAGACCCAGTACTTC,CASSQTFGQGAKETQYF
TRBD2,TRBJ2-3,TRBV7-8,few,TGTGCCAGCAGCTTAGCGGGGGGGGACCCTGGGGGGCAGTATTTT,CASSLAGGDPGGQYF
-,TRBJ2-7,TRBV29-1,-,TGCAGCGTTGAGGGGCTAGCGAACGAGCAGTACTTC,CSVEGLANEQYF
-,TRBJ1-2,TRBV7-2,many,TGTGCCAGCAGCTTAGGCAACTTCCAAGGGACATCGTCATACACCTTC,CASSLGNFQGTSSYTF
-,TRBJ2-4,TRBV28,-,TGTGCCAGCAGCTGGGCAAACATTCAGTACTTC,CASSWANIQYF